Following are 10 T cell receptor beta chains from one sample sequenced in a study of control samples from healthy donors and cancer patients. Libraries were prepared by immunoSEQ multiplex PCR; TCRdb keeps only in-frame clonotypes and omits some of them. The profile shows approximately 3,200 clones, 78% of them singletons. Sequenced sample: formalin-fixed, paraffin-embedded tissue. These receptors all stem from a male donor with melanoma.

V is TRBV2 and J is TRBJ2-3; TRBD1 agrees at 8 bases. From germline, CDR1 is SNHLY and CDR2 FYNNEI. V lost 6 bases and J lost 1; bases outside the gene matches: 6. The CDR3 length is 15 residues. The CDR3, as DNA: TGTGCCAGCAGCTACAGGGGGTTGGGCACAGATACGCAGTATTTT. It specifies CASSYRGLGTDTQYF.

The chain employs TRBV29-1 and TRBJ2-1, with D hard to call. V lost 7 bases and J lost 12, with 16 bases in between. CDR3 length: 11 amino acids. Germline-derived CDR1 and CDR2 are SQVTM and ANQGSEA. The CDR3 loop reads CSAIGKVPQFF. The CDR3 DNA is TGCAGCGCCATCGGAAAAGTCCCGCAGTTCTTC.

This clone has only a few counts. This chain joins TRBV29-1 and TRBJ1-2; 10 bases match TRBD1. Germline trimming cut 1 base from V and 4 bases from J; bases unmatched to any gene: 3. CDR3 length: 14 residues. Per the germline V gene, CDR1 is SQVTM and CDR2 is ANQGSEA. The CDR3 reads CSVEARTGGYGYTF. The CDR3 DNA is TGCAGCGTTGAAGCCAGGACAGGGGGCTATGGCTACACCTTC.

In its sample, this clone was seen a few times. This chain joins TRBV6-5 and TRBJ2-1; 13 positions agree with TRBD2. The trim removed 5 bases at V and 8 bases at J, leaving 6 bases unmatched. CDR1 MNHEY and CDR2 SVGAGI come from the germline V gene. The CDR3 extends over 15 amino acids. CDR3 loop: CASSNPGLAGHEQFF. DNA of the CDR3: TGTGCCAGCAGTAACCCGGGACTAGCGGGACATGAGCAGTTCTTC.

The V gene is TRBV2, the J gene TRBJ2-2; possible D gene TRBD2, 6 bases. The CDR3 sequence is 14 residues long. V was trimmed by 4 bases and J by 8 bases, leaving 14 bases between them. In germline, CDR1 is SNHLY, CDR2 FYNNEI. DNA for the CDR3: TGTGCCAGCAGTGCGGGCGGGGCCGGGGGGGAGCTGTTTTTT. Protein: CASSAGGAGGELFF.

The chain links TRBV5-4 to TRBJ1-1, with 7 positions matching TRBD1. After removal of 4 bases from V and 0 bases from J, the junction contained 6 bases not matched to a gene. This CDR3 comprises 15 residues. Germline values: CDR1 SGHNT, CDR2 YYREEE (reference sequence). CDR3 coding DNA: TGTGCCAGCAGCGGGGGACAGCAAATGAACACTGAAGCTTTCTTT. Amino acids: CASSGGQQMNTEAFF.

The chain employs TRBV7-9 and TRBJ2-1; no reliable D call. The ends were cut back, 5 bases at V and 10 bases at J, with 15 bases in the middle. There are 13 residues in the CDR3. Germline V gene lookup returns CDR1 SEHNR and CDR2 FQNEAQ (reference sequence). This CDR3 reads CASSPQTPVEQFF. The CDR3 DNA reads TGTGCCAGCAGCCCCCAGACACCCGTAGAGCAGTTCTTC.

The chain recombines TRBV24-1 with TRBJ2-7; D is unresolved. The ends were cut back, 9 bases at V and 5 bases at J, with 16 bases in the middle. Per germline, CDR1 KGHDR and CDR2 SFDVKD. The CDR3 length is 13 residues. The CDR3: CATGDPQGDEQYF. The DNA for the CDR3 is TGTGCCACCGGGGATCCACAAGGCGACGAGCAGTACTTC.

This clone was seen just once. The CDR3 nucleotides read TGTGCCAGCTCAGGAGATACGCAGTATTTT. Protein product: CASSGDTQYF. The chain links TRBV18 to TRBJ2-3; no clear D. Germline assignment: CDR1 KGHSH and CDR2 LQKENI. Trimming left V 5 bases short and J 5 bases short, with 2 bases between. This CDR3 contains 10 residues. The full variable domain, its missing parts supplied by reference TRBV18 and TRBJ2-3, is NAGVMQNPRHLVRRRGQEARLRCSPMKGHSHVYWYRQLPEEGLKFMVYLQKENIIDESGMPKERFSAEFPKEGPSILRIQQVVRGDSAAYFCASSGDTQYFGPGTRLTVL.

This clone is judged large. The chain couples TRBV6-2 or TRBV6-3 to TRBJ2-7, with D unresolved. Looked up from germline, CDR1 is MNHEY and CDR2 is SVGEGT. V shed 2 bases and J shed 3 bases, with 14 bases lying between them. The CDR3 is made up of 15 amino acids. In DNA, the CDR3 is TGTGCCAGCAGTTACGTAGCTTCTTTTGTCTACGAGCAGTACTTC. Translated: CASSYVASFVYEQYF.